This record looks at one TCR beta chain sequence and its context. This clone was observed a few times. It has no known antigen specificity. No much larger clone is present one base from it, and per-base qualities are unavailable. The entire amount of isolated RNA was reverse transcribed using the High Capacity cDNA Reverse Transcription Kit, so the sequenced TCRB transcripts were expressed ones. Deep immunoSEQ sequencing was applied to naive, central memory and regulatory T cell samples, giving an average of about 3.8 million total reads per sample. Sorted cells were lysed in RLT buffer, and RNA was extracted using DNase-treated RNeasy Micro or Mini kits according to cell number. To prevent cross-contamination, every cell subset was processed on its own, while patient and healthy donor samples were processed together. Using the immunoSEQ multiplex PCR, TCRB sequences were amplified from cDNA into 87-bp fragments spanning the CDR3 region. Amplicons were sequenced on the Illumina HiSeq platform. Processing in the source paper ran as follows. Synthetic template baselines were used to correct PCR bias computationally, reads within Hamming distance 2 were collapsed, and singletons that could not be merged were discarded. Reads were aligned to IMGT to assign V, D and J genes, CDR3 length, and insertions or deletions at six rearrangement sites. Within each subset, clonotype counts were normalized to sorted cell number, and only after that were true diversity and Gini coefficients computed with the tcR R package. The overlap coefficient, calculated on TCRB nucleotide sequences, was used to measure repertoire sharing. Out-of-frame TCRB sequences from naive cells were analyzed as a proxy for the pre-selection repertoire. The table comes from immuneACCESS by way of TCRdb, which keeps in-frame sequences with V and J called. Part of the clones is missing from these tables; in studies checked, under half for an unresolved V gene and the rest for unknown reasons. The V and J calls and clone size are taken from that table; D and trimming were inferred from the DNA. The sample records about 350,000 clones, about 20% of which are singletons. The ten top clones hold 0.044% of the sample.

Cut back by 0 bases and 4 bases, the V and J ends lie 12 bases apart. Its CDR3 holds 15 amino acids, cysteine through phenylalanine. The kept DNA is CDR3 alone, 45 bases in frame from the first base. Per the germline V gene, LGHNA is the CDR1 and YNFKEQ is the CDR2. This specimen comes from a study of beta chain features in type 1 diabetes (dated by TCRdb to between 2018 and 2020). For the study in its entirety: Mean age, gender distribution, total cell number and subset yield were not different between patients and healthy donors. In the study, TCRB repertoires of sorted circulating CD4+ T cell subsets from recently diagnosed type 1 diabetes patients were compared with those of matched healthy donors. A total of 85 million to 140 million sorted cells were examined across all samples, and a strong correlation was observed between cell number per subset and RNA yield. Whereas all 30 or so donors provided naive and central memory subsets, regulatory and stem cell-like memory subsets were isolated from just 8 patients and roughly 8 healthy donors. The paper as a whole reports these results and caveats: Because cDNA rather than genomic DNA was sequenced, highly expressing activated cells could have been over-represented, although no difference in activation and CD3 levels was found between groups. HLA sub-analyses involved small numbers of individuals, so any influence of HLA type on TCRB rearrangement remained unresolved. Shorter templates might be favored by PCR, yet because patient and control samples were amplified and corrected together, any such skew would affect both groups equally. Fewer insertions and more nucleotide deletions at VDJ recombination sites were observed in patients with type 1 diabetes, implying thymic rearrangement abnormalities. Naive, central memory and regulatory TCRB repertoires appeared more similar among patients than among healthy donors. Type 1 diabetes patients showed a moderate but significant shortening of TCRB CDR3 length in all four CD4+ subsets.

From each donor, a single peripheral blood sample of 100 to 150 mL on average was drawn into heparinised tubes. A BD FACSAria II and a panel including CD45RO, CCR7, CD25, CD127, CD95 and CD27 were used to sort naive, central memory, regulatory and stem cell-like memory CD4+ T cells. Every sorted population had a purity above 95%. PBMCs were isolated immediately by Lymphoprep density gradient centrifugation and stained directly without culture. To minimize batch effects, samples were stained and sorted in pairs, one healthy donor with one patient per experiment. Sample: naive CD4+ T cells from blood. Sample cell subset or site, as interpreted from the label and publication: true naive CD4+ T cells. The chain joins TRBV4-2 to TRBJ1-2; the D gene is perhaps TRBD1, on 6 matching bases. This sequence originates from a woman under 30 in good health. The DNA is as follows: TGTGCCAGCAGCCAAGATCGTCAGGGGCCCTATGGCTACACCTTC. It translates as CASSQDRQGPYGYTF.